This TCR beta chain was sequenced for a study of shared clonotypes between healthy human individuals. For the study at large: The study used three CD4 naive, three CD4 memory, two CD8 naive and one CD8 memory plate per donor.

Broader study findings: The study drew on few donors, limiting represented genetic and exposure-history diversity. Naive CD4 clonotype sharing across four donors was around 5.5%.

Regarding this clone: The antigen remains undetermined.

Terminally differentiated effector memory CD45RA+ cells were left out of the naive CD8 fraction, which was CD45RO-negative and positively selected for CCR7. From germline, CDR1 is SNHLY and CDR2 FYNNEI. Trimming removed 7 bases from V and 0 bases from J, with 13 bases in between. CDR3 length equals 14 residues. Original handling: Junction-only sequences without quality scores were provided by ImmunoSEQ, so filtering was different. Profiling relied on immunoSEQ multiplex PCR, and the TCRdb table lists in-frame clones only, not all of them. The V and J calls and clone size were taken over from that table, and D and trimming were inferred from the DNA. This sample carries about 1,800,000 clones, over 85% of them seen once, and the ten largest clones take less than 1.5%.

This chain links TRBV2 with TRBJ2-7, with TRBD2 as a possible D gene (6 bases). Sequenced: naive CD8+ T cells sorted from blood. This clonotype was obtained from a man aged 18 to 29 in good health. This CDR3 reads CASTGSGSSYEQYF. CDR3 bases: TGTGCCAGCACCGGTAGCGGATCCTCCTACGAGCAGTACTTC.